A single TCR beta chain is shown here with its context. The data were obtained in a study of blood T cell repertoires in COVID-19. Looking at the study overall: PBMCs, B-cell-depleted T cells, or T cells provided the cDNA or gDNA that made up the material.

Produced via immunoSEQ multiplex PCR; TCRdb's table is partial and in-frame only. The sample has 170,000 or so clones, 70% to 85% seen once. The CDR3 has 14 residues. J was trimmed by 11 bases and V by 8 bases; bases with no gene match: 17. Per the germline V gene, CDR1 is SGHTA and CDR2 is FQGNSA. The sample taken for sequencing was PBMCs or T cells enriched from blood (not recorded which). This TCR was recovered from a woman aged 50 to 65 who had recovered from COVID-19. V gene TRBV7-2 combines with J gene TRBJ1-1, with 7 nucleotides matching TRBD1. This CDR3 reads CASVGGPDVAGAFF. CDR3 bases: TGTGCCAGCGTAGGGGGCCCGGACGTCGCGGGGGCTTTCTTT.